The subject of this entry is one TCR beta chain. Antigen unknown. The data are from a study of beta chain features in type 1 diabetes. Background on the study: Age and gender were similar between patients and healthy donors, as were cell yields. Taken together, all samples contributed around 100 million examined sorted cells. Study-wide points: In comparison with healthy donors, patients had naive, central memory and Treg TCRB repertoires that appeared more similar.

Based on CD45RO/CCR7/CD25/CD127/CD95/CD27, CD4+ regulatory, stem cell-like memory, naive and central memory cells were sorted. The authors reverse transcribed all of the isolated RNA, so sequencing captured expressed TCRB transcripts. Libraries were prepared by immunoSEQ multiplex PCR; TCRdb keeps only in-frame clonotypes and omits some of them. Altogether about 230,000 clones are present, 9.6% being singletons, with the ten largest covering 0.03% to 0.035%. This clonotype originated in a woman between 18 and 29 years old in good health. The source material was naive CD4+ T cells from blood.

The CDR3 sequence is CASRGQNLANYGYTF. The CDR3 DNA sequence: TGTGCCAGCAGAGGACAAAACCTAGCTAACTATGGCTACACCTTC. The chain uses TRBV6-1 and TRBJ1-2, with D possibly being TRBD1 (5 bases). This CDR3 spans 15 amino acids. Between the trimmed V and J ends, which lost 6 bases and 0 bases, there was a span of 14 bases. The V gene's germline CDR1 is MNHNS and CDR2 SASEGT.